This is a list of T cell receptor beta chains from one sample in a study of blood T cell repertoires in COVID-19. Assay used: immunoSEQ multiplex PCR; TCRdb lists only in-frame clones, some missing. The table lists about 180,000 clones, approximately 85% of them singletons, with roughly 8.6% in the top ten. The sequencing input was PBMCs or T cells enriched from blood (not recorded which). The source of these receptors is a woman between 18 and 29 years old who had recovered from COVID-19. The CDR3 runs from the conserved cysteine through the conserved F or W. The size entry is marked missing in some rows and otherwise reads once, few, many or a size class.

clone_size v_call cdr3_aa
. TRBV3-1/TRBV3-2 CASSHPRGDRGYITGELFF
. TRBV5-4 CASSLAPGVMGDGTQYF
. TRBV19 CASSMAGAERETQYF
. TRBV6-2/TRBV6-3 CASSRTGGEKLFF
. TRBV7-2 CASSLVASGGEKQFF
. TRBV7-8 CASRQGVGEGQFF
. TRBV29-1 CSASGQGAHEQYF
. TRBV28 CASSPSGGWGYTF
. TRBV30 CAWTGTGGQPQHF
few TRBV7-2 CASSLAGAENTEAFF
once TRBV27 CASSFGGQETQYF
. TRBV4-3 CASSQGLTGLNTEAFF
. TRBV4-2 CASSQELVGRGAFF
once TRBV28 CASSRLEVSYNEQFF
. TRBV4-3 CASSLDRENYGYTF
. TRBV3-1/TRBV3-2 CASSQEAGEQETQYF
. TRBV10-3 CASRLAGVNEQYF
. TRBV5-6 CASSQGYPAGTQYF